The rows below give T cell receptor beta chains drawn from one sample of a study of beta chain features in type 1 diabetes. TCRdb's copy holds only in-frame clones and misses some; the assay was immunoSEQ multiplex PCR. The sample has about 140,000 clones, approximately 9.8% seen once. The sample consisted of central memory CD4+ T cells from blood. The receptors come from a middle-aged woman in good health. CDR3s include the opening cysteine and the closing phenylalanine or tryptophan. The D gene is left open where the match is weak. Size is omitted from some rows. Given values are once, few, many or a class for expanded clones.

abundance: few
d_gene: TRBD1
v_gene: TRBV7-9
j_gene: TRBJ1-1
CDR3nt: TGTGCCAGCAGCGCAACAGGGGACACTGAAGCTTTCTTT
CDR3aa: CASSATGDTEAFF

abundance: few
d_gene: TRBD1
v_gene: TRBV7-2
j_gene: TRBJ1-6
CDR3nt: TGTGCCAGCAGCCAAGACAGGGGTAGCTATAATTCACCCCTCCACTTT
CDR3aa: CASSQDRGSYNSPLHF

abundance: NA
d_gene: NA
v_gene: TRBV5-1
j_gene: TRBJ2-7
CDR3nt: TGCGCCAGCAGCTTGGGGGGGCGCTCCTACGAGCAGTACTTC
CDR3aa: CASSLGGRSYEQYF

abundance: few
d_gene: NA
v_gene: TRBV6-5
j_gene: TRBJ2-1
CDR3nt: TGTGCCAGCAGAGACACGAGCTCCTACAATGAGCAGTTCTTC
CDR3aa: CASRDTSSYNEQFF

abundance: many
d_gene: NA
v_gene: TRBV5-1
j_gene: TRBJ2-1
CDR3nt: TGCGCCAGCAGCGAAATGGGCGGGTCCTACAATGAGCAGTTCTTC
CDR3aa: CASSEMGGSYNEQFF

abundance: few
d_gene: NA
v_gene: TRBV5-1
j_gene: TRBJ1-4
CDR3nt: TGCGCCAGCAAACCAATGGGACAAACTGATGAAAAACTGTTTTTT
CDR3aa: CASKPMGQTDEKLFF

abundance: NA
d_gene: NA
v_gene: TRBV6-1
j_gene: TRBJ2-7
CDR3nt: TGTGCCAGCAGTGAATCAGGTCACGAGCAGTACTTC
CDR3aa: CASSESGHEQYF

abundance: NA
d_gene: TRBD1
v_gene: TRBV7-2
j_gene: TRBJ1-2
CDR3nt: TGTGCCAGCACCTTAAGTCCGCAGGGGGACTATGGCTACACCTTC
CDR3aa: CASTLSPQGDYGYTF

abundance: few
d_gene: TRBD1
v_gene: TRBV5-1
j_gene: TRBJ1-2
CDR3nt: TGCGCCAGCAGCTTGCAGGGGGTGGAGTATGGCTACACCTTC
CDR3aa: CASSLQGVEYGYTF

abundance: NA
d_gene: TRBD1
v_gene: TRBV6-1
j_gene: TRBJ1-1
CDR3nt: TGTGCCAGCAGTGTCTGGGACAGCATGGAAGCTTTCTTT
CDR3aa: CASSVWDSMEAFF